This T cell receptor beta chain is from a study of T-cell memory formation after mild COVID-19. Study overall: Largely, TCR clusters stayed within a single donor. Findings and caveats of the study: Whether day 37 second-wave clones are SARS-CoV-2-specific was not confirmed.

V was pared by 4 bases and J by 3 bases, with 7 bases of the junction left unmatched. CDR1 is SGHTA, CDR2 FQGNSA, per germline. This CDR3 comprises 15 residues. TCRdb reprocessed the 5' RACE reads via MiXCR and lists one record per CDR3 protein. The data contain around 190,000 distinct CDR3 sequences, around 18% of them singletons. Points on this clonotype: Its matching antigen is unknown.

The gene calls are TRBV7-2 and TRBJ2-5, with 8 bases that match TRBD1. The receptor comes from a man between 18 and 35 years old who had mild COVID-19 (a few samples of this study predate the infection). Cell type and time point are not known. Sequences were obtained from PBMCs or a T cell subset sorted from them (not recorded which). The DNA for the CDR3 is TGTGCCAGCAGCTACCCAGGACAGGGAAAAGAGACCCAGTACTTC. Translating it yields CASSYPGQGKETQYF.